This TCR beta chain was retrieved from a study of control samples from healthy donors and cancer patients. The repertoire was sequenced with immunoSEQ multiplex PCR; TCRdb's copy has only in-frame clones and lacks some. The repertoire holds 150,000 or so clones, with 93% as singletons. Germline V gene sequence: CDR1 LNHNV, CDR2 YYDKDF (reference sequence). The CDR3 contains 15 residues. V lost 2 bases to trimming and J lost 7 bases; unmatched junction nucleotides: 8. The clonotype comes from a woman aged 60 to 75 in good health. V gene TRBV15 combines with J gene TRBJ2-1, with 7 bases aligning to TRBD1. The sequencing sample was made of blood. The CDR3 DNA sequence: TGTGCCACCAGCAGACGAGTATACAGGGGTAATGAGCAGTTCTTC. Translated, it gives CATSRRVYRGNEQFF.